The 21 T cell receptor beta chains reported below all come from one sample, sequenced in a study of blood T cell repertoires in COVID-19. Produced via immunoSEQ multiplex PCR; TCRdb's table is partial and in-frame only. The top ten hold 30% to 45% of the sample, which has 130,000 to 150,000 clones, 84% seen once. Specimen: peripheral blood. Source of these receptors: a human donor in a cohort sampled during active COVID-19.

This clone came up once. The chain is built from TRBV7-2 and TRBJ1-2, with 7 bases aligning to TRBD1. The junction had 7 bases not matched to a gene; V was cut back by 1 base and J by 8 bases. The germline CDR1 and CDR2 sequences are SGHTA and FQGNSA. CDR3 length: 14 amino acids. CDR3 amino acids: CASSLDRGWNGYTF. The CDR3 bases are TGTGCCAGCAGCTTAGACAGGGGTTGGAACGGCTACACCTTC.

The V and J genes are TRBV18 and TRBJ1-2; 7 bases line up with TRBD1. The CDR3 runs to 16 residues. The germline V gene encodes CDR1 KGHSH and CDR2 LQKENI. The trim removed 3 bases at V and 3 bases at J, leaving 10 bases unmatched. The CDR3 coding sequence is TGTGCCAGCTCACCTGGGCGGGACAGCCCATACTATGGCTACACCTTC. Translated: CASSPGRDSPYYGYTF. The complete variable domain, with remaining parts taken from reference TRBV18 and TRBJ1-2, reads NAGVMQNPRHLVRRRGQEARLRCSPMKGHSHVYWYRQLPEEGLKFMVYLQKENIIDESGMPKERFSAEFPKEGPSILRIQQVVRGDSAAYFCASSPGRDSPYYGYTFGSGTRLTVV.

This chain connects TRBV6-2 or TRBV6-3 to TRBJ2-2; the D gene is possibly TRBD1 (6 bases). V was pared by 5 bases and J by 5 bases, with 12 bases between. The germline gives CDR1 MNHEY, CDR2 SVGEGT. The CDR3 is 14 amino acids. The CDR3 protein is CASSNPTGTGELFF. The CDR3 DNA sequence: TGTGCCAGCAGTAACCCGACAGGAACCGGGGAGCTGTTTTTT.

This rearrangement joins TRBV6-5 to TRBJ1-2, with 7 positions matching TRBD1. The germline V gene has CDR1 MNHEY and CDR2 SVGAGI. The CDR3 is 14 residues long. The V segment lost 5 bases and the J segment 2 bases; nucleotides outside the gene matches: 5. CDR3 coding DNA: TGTGCCAGCAGTCCGGACAGGCTAAACTATGGCTACACCTTC. Translation gives CASSPDRLNYGYTF.

The chain links TRBV7-2 to TRBJ1-2; TRBD1 matches at 9 bases. The germline V gene has CDR1 SGHTA and CDR2 FQGNSA. This CDR3 contains 15 residues. The V and J ends lost 6 bases and 4 bases, in that order; junction bases with no gene match: 9. The CDR3 protein is CASSQSSGQGYGYTF. CDR3 sequence (DNA): TGTGCCAGCAGTCAATCATCGGGACAGGGCTATGGCTACACCTTC.

CDR3 sequence: CASSESAYLVYGYTF. The CDR3 coding sequence is TGTGCCAGCAGTGAATCGGCTTACCTAGTCTATGGCTACACCTTC. This chain uses TRBV6-1 with TRBJ1-2; no reliable D call. The germline V gene encodes CDR1 MNHNS and CDR2 SASEGT. This CDR3 has 15 amino acids. V lost 2 bases and J 4 bases, leaving 14 bases between the germline ends.

The chain carries TRBV11-3 and TRBJ1-1; D is ambiguous. The length of the CDR3 is 13 residues. Between the trimmed V and J ends, which lost 8 bases and 5 bases, there was a span of 15 bases. The germline V gene has CDR1 SGHNT and CDR2 YENEEA. For the CDR3, the DNA is TGTGCCAGCTCCCCCCTCGGAGGAACTGAAGCTTTCTTT. This gives the protein CASSPLGGTEAFF.

This clone showed up just once. The chain combines TRBV19 with TRBJ2-2, with a tentative D call TRBD2 (6 bases). Trimming removed 9 bases at V and 4 bases at J, with 15 bases between. This CDR3 spans 14 amino acids. The germline gives CDR1 LNHDA, CDR2 SQIVND (reference sequence). The CDR3 region has the DNA TGTGCCAGCCGACACCGGGACTTCACCGGGGAGCTGTTTTTT. It encodes CASRHRDFTGELFF.

The V and J genes are TRBV28 and TRBJ2-6; D is possibly TRBD2 (5 bases). V was pared by 3 bases and J by 4 bases, with 16 bases between. CDR1 and CDR2 (germline): MDHEN, SYDVKM. This CDR3 is 17 amino acids long. CDR3 in DNA: TGTGCCAGCAGTTTTCGTGAGGGTCTGAGAGGGGCCAACGTCCTGACTTTC. This gives the protein CASSFREGLRGANVLTF.

The J gene is TRBJ2-3, the V gene TRBV5-8; tentatively, D is TRBD1 (5 bases). The CDR3 length is 14 residues. CDR1 is SGHTS and CDR2 is YDEGEE in the germline V gene. Deletions cut 4 bases from V and 3 bases from J, with 12 bases between. CDR3 loop: CASSTRQRTDTQYF. The CDR3 coding sequence is TGTGCCAGCAGCACTCGACAGAGGACAGATACGCAGTATTTT.

This clone was detected only a few times. The V call is TRBV11-3, the J call TRBJ1-3; the match to TRBD1 covers 12 bases. Germline loops: CDR1 SGHNT, CDR2 YENEEA. The junction had 6 bases not matched to a gene; V was cut back by 5 bases and J by 4 bases. The CDR3 has 16 residues. In nucleotides, the CDR3 is TGTGCCAGCAGCCACCGGGACAGGGGGCTGGGAAACACCATATATTTT. Translation gives CASSHRDRGLGNTIYF.

The chain couples TRBV3-1 (or the pseudogene TRBV3-2) to TRBJ1-5; D is unclear. Germline loops: CDR1 LGHDT, CDR2 YNNKEL (reference sequence). Trimming removed 3 bases from V and 0 bases from J, with 12 bases in between. CDR3 length: 16 amino acids. The CDR3 sequence is CASSHSGLHSNQPQHF. The CDR3 DNA reads TGTGCCAGCAGCCATTCAGGATTACATAGCAATCAGCCCCAGCATTTT.

The V call is TRBV7-9, the J call TRBJ1-2; D might be TRBD1 (5 bases). CDR1 SEHNR and CDR2 FQNEAQ come from the germline V gene (reference sequence). Trimming left V 1 base short and J 8 bases short, with 14 bases between. This CDR3 contains 14 residues. CDR3 DNA sequence: TGTGCCAGCAGCTTAGTGGGGCAGGGAGGCGGCTACACCTTC. The encoded protein is CASSLVGQGGGYTF.

J is TRBJ2-2 and V is TRBV18, with 8 nucleotides matching TRBD1. The CDR3 is made up of 16 amino acids. CDR1 KGHSH and CDR2 LQKENI come from the germline V gene. J gave up 4 bases and V 1 base, and 5 bases lay outside the gene matches. CDR3 sequence reads: CASSPLQGDLTGELFF. Written as DNA, the CDR3 is TGTGCCAGCTCACCACTACAGGGGGACCTCACCGGGGAGCTGTTTTTT.

The sample holds a few counts of this clone. The V gene is TRBV9, the J gene TRBJ1-6, with 9 bases aligning to TRBD1. Germline V gives CDR1 SGDLS, CDR2 YYNGEE. The CDR3 extends over 14 amino acids. V was pared by 7 bases and J by 6 bases, with 5 bases of the junction left unmatched. This chain's CDR3 is CASSDRGFNSPLHF. The CDR3, as DNA: TGTGCCAGCTCCGACAGGGGGTTTAATTCACCCCTCCACTTT.

This clone occurred once. The gene calls are TRBV18 and TRBJ2-7, with D possibly being TRBD2 (5 bases). The germline V gene encodes CDR1 KGHSH and CDR2 LQKENI. The CDR3 runs to 14 residues. V lost 3 bases to trimming and J lost 0 bases, with 9 bases between them. CDR3 region: CASSPRGLSYEQYF. CDR3 DNA sequence: TGTGCCAGCTCACCTCGGGGTCTCTCCTACGAGCAGTACTTC.

This clone was seen a handful of times. DNA for the CDR3: TGTGCCAGCAGCGTAGCTCCGGCAGGGACTGAAGCTTTCTTT. It encodes CASSVAPAGTEAFF. The V call is TRBV9, the J call TRBJ1-1; perhaps TRBD1 as D (5 bases). CDR1 and CDR2 (germline): SGDLS, YYNGEE. The CDR3 has 14 amino acids. V was cut by 0 bases and J by 5 bases, with 11 bases left in between.

This rearrangement joins TRBV11-3 to TRBJ1-2, with D hard to call. The CDR3 has 14 amino acids. CDR1 SGHNT and CDR2 YENEEA come from the germline V gene. V was cut by 4 bases and J by 5 bases, with 14 bases left in between. The CDR3 sequence is CASSSVETGYGYTF. The CDR3 nucleotides read TGTGCCAGCAGCTCTGTTGAGACGGGATATGGCTACACCTTC. Full variable domain (outside the CDR3, taken from reference TRBV11-3 and TRBJ1-2): EAGVVQSPRYKIIEKKQPVAFWCNPISGHNTLYWYLQNLGQGPELLIRYENEEAVDDSQLPKDRFSAERLKGVDSTLKIQPAELGDSAVYLCASSSVETGYGYTFGSGTRLTVV.

V gene TRBV4-3 combines with J gene TRBJ1-2, with 8 positions matching TRBD1. Germline CDR1 is LGHNA and CDR2 is YSLEER. This CDR3 comprises 20 residues. V lost 0 bases, J lost 0 bases, and 15 bases stayed unmatched. CDR3 protein: CASSQDHVGTGRRTNYGYTF. The CDR3 DNA is TGCGCCAGCAGCCAAGATCATGTGGGGACAGGTAGGAGGACTAACTATGGCTACACCTTC.

A few counts support this clone. The chain recombines TRBV19 with TRBJ1-5; D is unresolved. CDR3 length equals 13 residues. V dropped 7 bases and J dropped 5 bases, with 12 bases sitting between them. Germline V CDR1 and CDR2: LNHDA, SQIVND (reference sequence). The CDR3 sequence is CASTDYGDQPQHF. Written as DNA, the CDR3 is TGTGCCAGTACCGATTACGGAGATCAGCCCCAGCATTTT.

The rearrangement uses TRBV11-2 and TRBJ1-2; D is undetermined. Trimming shortened V by 0 bases and J by 8 bases, and 4 bases separated the two germline ends. This CDR3 spans 11 amino acids. Germline CDR1 SGHAT, CDR2 FQNNGV. The CDR3 DNA reads as TGTGCCAGCAGCTTAGAGGCAGGCTACACCTTC. Amino acid sequence: CASSLEAGYTF.